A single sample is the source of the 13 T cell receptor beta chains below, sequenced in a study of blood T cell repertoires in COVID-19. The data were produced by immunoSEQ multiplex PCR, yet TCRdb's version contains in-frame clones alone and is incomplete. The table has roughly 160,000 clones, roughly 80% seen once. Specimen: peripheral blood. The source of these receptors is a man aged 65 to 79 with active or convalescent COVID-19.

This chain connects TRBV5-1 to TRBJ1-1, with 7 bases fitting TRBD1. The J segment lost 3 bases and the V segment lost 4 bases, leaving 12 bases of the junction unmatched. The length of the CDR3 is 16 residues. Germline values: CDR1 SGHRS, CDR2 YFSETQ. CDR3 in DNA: TGCGCCAGCAGCAAAGAGTTAGGGGGCGAGGACACTGAAGCTTTCTTT. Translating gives CASSKELGGEDTEAFF.

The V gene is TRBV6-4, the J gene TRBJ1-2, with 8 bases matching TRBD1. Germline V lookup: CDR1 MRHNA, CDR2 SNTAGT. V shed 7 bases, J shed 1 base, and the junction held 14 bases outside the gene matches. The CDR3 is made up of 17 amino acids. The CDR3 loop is CASKDREMLDHNYGYTF. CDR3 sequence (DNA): TGTGCCAGCAAGGACAGGGAGATGTTGGATCATAACTATGGCTACACCTTC.

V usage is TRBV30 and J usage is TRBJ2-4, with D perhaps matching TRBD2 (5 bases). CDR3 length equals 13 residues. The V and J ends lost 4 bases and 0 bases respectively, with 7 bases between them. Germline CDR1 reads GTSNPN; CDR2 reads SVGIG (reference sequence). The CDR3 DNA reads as TGTGCCTGGATGAGGGCAGCCAAAAACATTCAGTACTTC. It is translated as CAWMRAAKNIQYF.

CDR3 in DNA: TGCGCCAGCCAAGCGGGCCCAGATACGCAGTATTTT. This encodes CASQAGPDTQYF. The chain recombines TRBV10-2 with TRBJ2-3; the D gene is possibly TRBD2 (6 bases). Germline CDR1 and CDR2: WSHSY and SAAADI. The CDR3 contains 12 residues. Trimming removed 8 bases at V and 4 bases at J, with 10 bases between.

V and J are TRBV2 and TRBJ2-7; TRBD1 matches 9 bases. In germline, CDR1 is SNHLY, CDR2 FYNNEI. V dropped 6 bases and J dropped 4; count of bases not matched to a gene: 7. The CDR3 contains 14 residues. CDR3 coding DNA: TGTGCCAGCAGCACGGGACAGGGTTTTTACGAGCAGTACTTC. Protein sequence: CASSTGQGFYEQYF. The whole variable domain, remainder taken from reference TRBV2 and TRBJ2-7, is EPEVTQTPSHQVTQMGQEVILRCVPISNHLYFYWYRQILGQKVEFLVSFYNNEISEKSEIFDDQFSVERPDGSNFTLKIRSTKLEDSAMYFCASSTGQGFYEQYFGPGTRLTVT.

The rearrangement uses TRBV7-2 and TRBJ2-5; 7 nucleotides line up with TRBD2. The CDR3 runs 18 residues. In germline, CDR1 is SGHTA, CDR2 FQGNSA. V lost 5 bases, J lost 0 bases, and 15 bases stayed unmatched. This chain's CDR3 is CASSQLTLTSSYQETQYF. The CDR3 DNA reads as TGTGCCAGCAGCCAACTTACCCTGACTAGCTCCTACCAAGAGACCCAGTACTTC.

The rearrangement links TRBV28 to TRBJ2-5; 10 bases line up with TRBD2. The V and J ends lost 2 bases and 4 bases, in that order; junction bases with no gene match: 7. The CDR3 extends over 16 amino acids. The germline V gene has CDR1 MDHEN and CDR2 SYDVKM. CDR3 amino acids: CASSLVVLAGLETQYF. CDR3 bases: TGTGCCAGCAGTTTAGTAGTACTAGCGGGGCTAGAGACCCAGTACTTC.

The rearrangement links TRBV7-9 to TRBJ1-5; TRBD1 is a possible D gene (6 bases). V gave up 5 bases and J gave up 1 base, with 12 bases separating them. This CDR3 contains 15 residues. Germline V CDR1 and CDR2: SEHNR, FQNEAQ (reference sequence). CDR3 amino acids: CASSTTGSSNQPQHF. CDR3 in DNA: TGTGCCAGCAGCACTACAGGGTCCAGCAATCAGCCCCAGCATTTT.

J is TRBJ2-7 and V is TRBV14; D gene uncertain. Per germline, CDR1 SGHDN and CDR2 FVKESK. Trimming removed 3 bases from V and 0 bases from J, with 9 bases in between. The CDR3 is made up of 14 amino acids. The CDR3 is CASSQYPFSYEQYF. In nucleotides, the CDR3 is TGTGCCAGCAGCCAGTATCCGTTCTCCTACGAGCAGTACTTC.

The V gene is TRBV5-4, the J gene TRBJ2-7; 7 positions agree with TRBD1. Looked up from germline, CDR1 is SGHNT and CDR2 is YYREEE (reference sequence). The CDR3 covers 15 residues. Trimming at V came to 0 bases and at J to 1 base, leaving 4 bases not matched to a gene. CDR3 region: CASSLADRLSYEQYF. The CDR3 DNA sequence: TGTGCCAGCAGCTTGGCGGACAGGCTTTCCTACGAGCAGTACTTC.

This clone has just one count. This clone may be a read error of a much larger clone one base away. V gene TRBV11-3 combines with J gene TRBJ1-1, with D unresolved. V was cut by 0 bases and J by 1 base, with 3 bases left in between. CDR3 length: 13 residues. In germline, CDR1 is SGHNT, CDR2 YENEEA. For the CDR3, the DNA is TGTGCCAGCAGCTTAGACAGGAACACTGAAGCTTTCTTT. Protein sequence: CASSLDRNTEAFF.

Written as DNA, the CDR3 is TGTGCCAGCAGTCCAAGTAGGGGGGGTTGGGGCTATGGCTACACCTTC. Its protein is CASSPSRGGWGYGYTF. V gene TRBV28 combines with J gene TRBJ1-2, with TRBD1 as a possible D gene (6 bases). Germline V gene lookup returns CDR1 MDHEN and CDR2 SYDVKM. V was clipped by 5 bases and J by 4 bases, with 20 bases between them. This CDR3 is 16 amino acids long.

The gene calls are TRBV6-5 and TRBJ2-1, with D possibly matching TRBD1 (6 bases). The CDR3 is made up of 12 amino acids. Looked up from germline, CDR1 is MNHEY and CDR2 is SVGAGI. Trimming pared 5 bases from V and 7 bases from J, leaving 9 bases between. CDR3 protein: CASSLRGNEQFF. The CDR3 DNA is TGTGCCAGCAGTCTGAGGGGGAATGAGCAGTTCTTC.